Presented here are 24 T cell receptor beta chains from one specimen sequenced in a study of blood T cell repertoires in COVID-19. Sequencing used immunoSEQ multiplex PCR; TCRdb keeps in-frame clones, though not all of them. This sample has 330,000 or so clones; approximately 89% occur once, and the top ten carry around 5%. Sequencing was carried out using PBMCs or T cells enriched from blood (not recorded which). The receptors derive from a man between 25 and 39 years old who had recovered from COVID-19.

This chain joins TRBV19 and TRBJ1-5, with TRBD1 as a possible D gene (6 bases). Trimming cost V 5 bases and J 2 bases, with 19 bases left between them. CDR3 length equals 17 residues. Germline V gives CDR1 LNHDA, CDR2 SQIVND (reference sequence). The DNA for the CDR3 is TGTGCCAGTAGTTTGGGCGGGGGGCGCGTTGGCAATCAGCCCCAGCATTTT. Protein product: CASSLGGGRVGNQPQHF.

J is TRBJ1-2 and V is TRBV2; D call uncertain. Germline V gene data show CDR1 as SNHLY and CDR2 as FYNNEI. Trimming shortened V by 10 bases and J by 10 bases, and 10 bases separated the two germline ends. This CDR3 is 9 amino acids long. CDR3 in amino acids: CANERDYTF. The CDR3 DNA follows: TGTGCCAACGAGAGGGACTACACCTTC.

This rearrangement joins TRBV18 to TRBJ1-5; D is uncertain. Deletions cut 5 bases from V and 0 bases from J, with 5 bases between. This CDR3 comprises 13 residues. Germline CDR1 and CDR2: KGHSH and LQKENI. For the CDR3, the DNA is TGTGCCAGCTCATCCTCTAGCAATCAGCCCCAGCATTTT. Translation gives CASSSSSNQPQHF.

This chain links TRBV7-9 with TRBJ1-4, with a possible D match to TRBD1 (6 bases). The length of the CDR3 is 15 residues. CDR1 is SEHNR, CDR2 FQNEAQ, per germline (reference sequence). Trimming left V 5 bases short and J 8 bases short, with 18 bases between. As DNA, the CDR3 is TGTGCCAGCAGCGTACTCCCGACAGGAGGAGAAAAACTGTTTTTT. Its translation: CASSVLPTGGEKLFF.

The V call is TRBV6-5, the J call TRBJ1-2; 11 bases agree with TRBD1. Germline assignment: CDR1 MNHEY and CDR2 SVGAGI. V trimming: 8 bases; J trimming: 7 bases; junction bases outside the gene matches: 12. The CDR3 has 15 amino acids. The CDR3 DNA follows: TGTGCCAGCGACCTGGTCGGGACAGGGGGGGTTGGCTACACCTTC. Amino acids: CASDLVGTGGVGYTF.

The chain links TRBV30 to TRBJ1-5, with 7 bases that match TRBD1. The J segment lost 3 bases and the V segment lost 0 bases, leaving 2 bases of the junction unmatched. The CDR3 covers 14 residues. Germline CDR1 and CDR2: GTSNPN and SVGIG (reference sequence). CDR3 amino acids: CAWSVQGINQPQHF. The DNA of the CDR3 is TGTGCCTGGAGTGTACAGGGGATCAATCAGCCCCAGCATTTT.

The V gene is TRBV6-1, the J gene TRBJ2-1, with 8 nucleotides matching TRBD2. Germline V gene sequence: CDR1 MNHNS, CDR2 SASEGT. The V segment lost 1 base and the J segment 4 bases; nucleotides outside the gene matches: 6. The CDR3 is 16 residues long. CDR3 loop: CASSEGGGLGYNEQFF. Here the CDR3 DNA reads TGTGCCAGCAGTGAAGGCGGGGGGCTAGGATACAATGAGCAGTTCTTC.

In DNA form, the CDR3 reads TGTGCCTGGAGTCCTCCCCCCAATACAGGTAGCGAGCAGTACTTC. Its translation is CAWSPPPNTGSEQYF. The J gene is TRBJ2-7, the V gene TRBV30, with D possibly matching TRBD1 (5 bases). CDR1 and CDR2 (germline): GTSNPN, SVGIG (reference sequence). CDR3 length: 15 residues. V lost 2 bases, J lost 6 bases, and 20 bases lay in between.

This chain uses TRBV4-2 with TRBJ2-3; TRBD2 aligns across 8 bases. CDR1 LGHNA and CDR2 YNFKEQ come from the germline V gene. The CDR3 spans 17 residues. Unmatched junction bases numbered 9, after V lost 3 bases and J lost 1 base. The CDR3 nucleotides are TGTGCCAGCAGCCAGATCTCGGGGGGGCCGGGCACAGATACGCAGTATTTT. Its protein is CASSQISGGPGTDTQYF.

The CDR3 sequence: CASRQGNQPQHF. The CDR3 DNA reads TGTGCCAGTCGGCAGGGTAATCAGCCCCAGCATTTT. The rearrangement links TRBV19 to TRBJ1-5, with D possibly TRBD1 on 5 matching bases. This CDR3 has 12 residues. Per the germline V gene, CDR1 is LNHDA and CDR2 is SQIVND (reference sequence). V was trimmed by 8 bases and J by 4 bases, leaving 9 bases between them. The whole variable domain, remainder taken from reference TRBV19 and TRBJ1-5, is DGGITQSPKYLFRKEGQNVTLSCEQNLNHDAMYWYRQDPGQGLRLIYYSQIVNDFQKGDIAEGYSVSREKKESFPLTVTSAQKNPTAFYLCASRQGNQPQHFGDGTRLSIL.

The DNA for the CDR3 is TGCGCCAGCAGCTTGAACAGGGACACTGAAGCTTTCTTT. This sequence encodes CASSLNRDTEAFF. The rearrangement links TRBV5-1 to TRBJ1-1; D may be TRBD1 (6 bases). V was cut by 1 base and J by 3 bases, with 7 bases left in between. The CDR3 covers 13 residues. Per the germline V gene, CDR1 is SGHRS and CDR2 is YFSETQ.

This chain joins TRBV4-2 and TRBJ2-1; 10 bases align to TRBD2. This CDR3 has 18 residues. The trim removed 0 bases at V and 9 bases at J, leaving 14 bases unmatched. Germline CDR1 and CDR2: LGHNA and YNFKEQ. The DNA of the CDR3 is TGTGCCAGCAGCCAAGATACCCCCGGAGCGGGGGGGCCTGGTGAGCAGTTCTTC. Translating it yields CASSQDTPGAGGPGEQFF.

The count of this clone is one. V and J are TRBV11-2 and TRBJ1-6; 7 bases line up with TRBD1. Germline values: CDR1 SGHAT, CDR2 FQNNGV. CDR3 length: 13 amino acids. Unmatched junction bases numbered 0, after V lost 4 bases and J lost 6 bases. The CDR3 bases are TGTGCCAGCAGCTACAGGGGTAATTCACCCCTCCACTTT. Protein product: CASSYRGNSPLHF.

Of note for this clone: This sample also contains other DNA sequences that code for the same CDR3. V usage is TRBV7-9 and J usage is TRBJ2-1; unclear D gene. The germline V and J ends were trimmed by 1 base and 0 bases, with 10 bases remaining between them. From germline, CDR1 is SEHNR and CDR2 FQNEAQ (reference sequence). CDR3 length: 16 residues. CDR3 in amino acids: CASSLGTGFSYNEQFF. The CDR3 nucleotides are TGTGCCAGCAGCTTAGGAACCGGGTTCTCCTACAATGAGCAGTTCTTC.

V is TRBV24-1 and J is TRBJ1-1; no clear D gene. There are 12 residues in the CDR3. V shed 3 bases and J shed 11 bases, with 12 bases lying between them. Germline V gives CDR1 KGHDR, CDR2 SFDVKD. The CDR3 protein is CATSDKQTGAFF. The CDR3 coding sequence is TGTGCCACCAGTGATAAGCAAACCGGGGCTTTCTTT.

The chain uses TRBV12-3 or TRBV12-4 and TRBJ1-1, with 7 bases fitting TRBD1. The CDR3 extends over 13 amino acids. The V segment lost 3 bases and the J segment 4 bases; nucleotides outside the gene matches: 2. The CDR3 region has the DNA TGTGCCAGCAGTTTGACAGGGAGCACTGAAGCTTTCTTT. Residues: CASSLTGSTEAFF.

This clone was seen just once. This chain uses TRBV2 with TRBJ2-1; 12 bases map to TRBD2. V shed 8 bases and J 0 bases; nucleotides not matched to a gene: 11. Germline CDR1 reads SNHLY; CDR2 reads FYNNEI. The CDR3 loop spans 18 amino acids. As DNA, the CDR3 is TGTGCCAGCCGACGACTAGCGGGGGCTACCAGCTCCTACAATGAGCAGTTCTTC. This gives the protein CASRRLAGATSSYNEQFF.

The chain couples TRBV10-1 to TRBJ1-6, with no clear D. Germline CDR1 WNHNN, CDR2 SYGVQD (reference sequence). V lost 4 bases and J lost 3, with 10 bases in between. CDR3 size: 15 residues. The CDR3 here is CASSVLSGYNSPLHF. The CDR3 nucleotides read TGCGCCAGCAGTGTGCTTAGTGGCTATAATTCACCCCTCCACTTT.

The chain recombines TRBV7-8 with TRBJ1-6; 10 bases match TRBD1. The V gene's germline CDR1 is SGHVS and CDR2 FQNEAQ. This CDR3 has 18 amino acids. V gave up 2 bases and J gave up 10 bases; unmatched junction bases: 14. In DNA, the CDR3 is TGTGCCAGCAGCTTATTGCCGGGCCCGGGACAGGGGAACTCACCCCTCCACTTT. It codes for CASSLLPGPGQGNSPLHF. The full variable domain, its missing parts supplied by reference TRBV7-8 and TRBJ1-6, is GAGVSQSPRYKVAKRGQDVALRCDPISGHVSLFWYQQALGQGPEFLTYFQNEAQLDKSGLPSDRFFAERPEGSVSTLKIQRTQQEDSAVYLCASSLLPGPGQGNSPLHFGNGTRLTVT.

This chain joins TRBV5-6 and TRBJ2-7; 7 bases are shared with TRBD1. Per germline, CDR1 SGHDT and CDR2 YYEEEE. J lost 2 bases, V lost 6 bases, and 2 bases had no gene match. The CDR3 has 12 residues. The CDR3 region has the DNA TGTGCCAGCACCGGACAGGCCTACGAGCAGTACTTC. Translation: CASTGQAYEQYF.

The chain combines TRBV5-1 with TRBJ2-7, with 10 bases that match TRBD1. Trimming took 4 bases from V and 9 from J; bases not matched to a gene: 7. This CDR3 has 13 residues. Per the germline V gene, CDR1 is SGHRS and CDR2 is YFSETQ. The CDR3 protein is CASSPRQGAGQYF. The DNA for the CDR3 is TGCGCCAGCAGCCCAAGACAGGGGGCAGGGCAGTACTTC.

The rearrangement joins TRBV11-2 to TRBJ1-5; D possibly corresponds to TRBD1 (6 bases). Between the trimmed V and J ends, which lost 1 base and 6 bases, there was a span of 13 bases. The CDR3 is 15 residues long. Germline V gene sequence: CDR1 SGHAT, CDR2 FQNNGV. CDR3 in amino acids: CASSLVYRVSQPQHF. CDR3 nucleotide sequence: TGTGCCAGCAGCTTAGTCTACAGGGTAAGTCAGCCCCAGCATTTT. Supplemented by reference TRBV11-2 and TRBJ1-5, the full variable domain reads EAGVAQSPRYKIIEKRQSVAFWCNPISGHATLYWYQQILGQGPKLLIQFQNNGVVDDSQLPKDRFSAERLKGVDSTLKIQPAKLEDSAVYLCASSLVYRVSQPQHFGDGTRLSIL.

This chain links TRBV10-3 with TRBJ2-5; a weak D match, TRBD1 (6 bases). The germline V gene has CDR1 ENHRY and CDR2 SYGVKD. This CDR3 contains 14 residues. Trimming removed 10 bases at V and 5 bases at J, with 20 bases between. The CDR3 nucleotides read TGTGCCACACAACAACACAGGGATCGGGAGACCCAGTACTTC. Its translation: CATQQHRDRETQYF.

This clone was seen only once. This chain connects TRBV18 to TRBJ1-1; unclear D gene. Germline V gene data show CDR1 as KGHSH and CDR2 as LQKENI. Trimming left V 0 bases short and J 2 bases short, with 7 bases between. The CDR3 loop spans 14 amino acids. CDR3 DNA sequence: TGTGCCAGCTCACCACCTAACAGAAACACTGAAGCTTTCTTT. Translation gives CASSPPNRNTEAFF.